Reported below is one T cell receptor beta chain. Study members were between roughly 18 and 100 years old and lived in 24 US regions. This specimen belongs to a study of blood T cell repertoires in COVID-19. Study-wide background: Donors in the United States, Italy and Spain gave samples during acute or convalescent COVID-19. Sample material is recorded as cDNA or gDNA derived from T cells, B-cell-depleted T cells, or PBMCs.

How the authors handled the data: Amplifying reference gene primers gave estimates of nucleated cell counts. Assay: immunoSEQ multiplex PCR; the TCRdb copy retains only in-frame clones and omits some. The V and J calls and clone size are taken from that table; D and trimming were inferred from the DNA. The sample comprises around 300,000 clones, approximately 88% of which are singletons, and 1% rests with the top ten. Sequencing was done on a sample of PBMCs or T cells enriched from blood (not recorded which). The receptor's source is a woman aged 30 to 39 who had recovered from COVID-19.

The CDR3 coding sequence is TGTGCCAGCAGCTCCCTCAGGGGCACCGGGGAGCTGTTTTTT. It codes for CASSSLRGTGELFF. The gene calls are TRBV7-2 and TRBJ2-2; perhaps TRBD1 as D (6 bases). V shed 4 bases and J shed 4 bases, with 10 bases lying between them. This CDR3 contains 14 residues. The germline CDR1 and CDR2 sequences are SGHTA and FQGNSA.